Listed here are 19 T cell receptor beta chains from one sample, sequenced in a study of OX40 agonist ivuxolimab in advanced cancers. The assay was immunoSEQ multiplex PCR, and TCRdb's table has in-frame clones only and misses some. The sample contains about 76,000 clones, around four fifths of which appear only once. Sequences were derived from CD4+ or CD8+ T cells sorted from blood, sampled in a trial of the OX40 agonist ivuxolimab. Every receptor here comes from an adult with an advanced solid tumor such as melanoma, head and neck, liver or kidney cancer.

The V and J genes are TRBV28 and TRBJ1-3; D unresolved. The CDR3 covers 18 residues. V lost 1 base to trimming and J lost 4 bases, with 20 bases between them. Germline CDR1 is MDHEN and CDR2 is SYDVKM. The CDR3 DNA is TGTGCCAGCAGTTTATACCCCCCTCTGGCAGGATTCGGAAACACCATATATTTT. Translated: CASSLYPPLAGFGNTIYF.

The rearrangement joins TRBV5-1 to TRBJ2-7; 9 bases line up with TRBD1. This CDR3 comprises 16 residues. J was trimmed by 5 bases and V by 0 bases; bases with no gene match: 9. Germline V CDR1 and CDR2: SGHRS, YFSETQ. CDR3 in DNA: TGCGCCAGCAGCTTGGGGGCGGTGCGACAGGGGGACGAGCAGTACTTC. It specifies CASSLGAVRQGDEQYF.

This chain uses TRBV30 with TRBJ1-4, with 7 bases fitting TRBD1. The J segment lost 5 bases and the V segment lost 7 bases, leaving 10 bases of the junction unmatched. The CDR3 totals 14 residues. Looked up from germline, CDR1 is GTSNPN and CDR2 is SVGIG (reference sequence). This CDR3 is CASYDRALNEKLFF. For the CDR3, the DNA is TGTGCCTCGTACGACAGGGCCTTGAATGAAAAACTGTTTTTT.

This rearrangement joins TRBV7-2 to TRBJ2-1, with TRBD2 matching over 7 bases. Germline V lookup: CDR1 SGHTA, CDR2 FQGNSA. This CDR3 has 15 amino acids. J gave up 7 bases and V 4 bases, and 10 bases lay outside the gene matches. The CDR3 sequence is CASSSGGRGKNEQFF. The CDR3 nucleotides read TGTGCCAGCAGCTCTGGCGGGAGAGGAAAAAATGAGCAGTTCTTC.

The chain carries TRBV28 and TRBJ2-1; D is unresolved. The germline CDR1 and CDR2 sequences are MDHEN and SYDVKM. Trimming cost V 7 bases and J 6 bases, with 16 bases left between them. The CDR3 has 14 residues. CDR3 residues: CASIEPGTSNEQFF. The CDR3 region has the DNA TGTGCCAGCATAGAGCCGGGTACTTCCAATGAGCAGTTCTTC.

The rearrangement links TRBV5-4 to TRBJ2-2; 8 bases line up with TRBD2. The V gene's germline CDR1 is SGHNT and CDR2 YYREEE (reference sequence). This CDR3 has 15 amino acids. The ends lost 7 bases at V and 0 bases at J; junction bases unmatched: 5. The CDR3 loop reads CASGSGTSNTGELFF. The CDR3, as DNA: TGTGCCAGCGGTAGCGGGACATCGAACACCGGGGAGCTGTTTTTT.

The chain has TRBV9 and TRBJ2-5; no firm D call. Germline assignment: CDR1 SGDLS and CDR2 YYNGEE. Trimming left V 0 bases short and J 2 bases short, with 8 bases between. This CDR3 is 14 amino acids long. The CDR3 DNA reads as TGTGCCAGCAGCGTAGGTCCAGAACAAGAGACCCAGTACTTC. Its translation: CASSVGPEQETQYF.

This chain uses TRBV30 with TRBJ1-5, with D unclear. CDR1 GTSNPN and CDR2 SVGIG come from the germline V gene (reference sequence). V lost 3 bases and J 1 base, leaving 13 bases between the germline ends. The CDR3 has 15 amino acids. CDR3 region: CAWSEGSGSNQPQHF. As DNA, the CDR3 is TGTGCCTGGAGCGAGGGATCCGGAAGCAATCAGCCCCAGCATTTT.

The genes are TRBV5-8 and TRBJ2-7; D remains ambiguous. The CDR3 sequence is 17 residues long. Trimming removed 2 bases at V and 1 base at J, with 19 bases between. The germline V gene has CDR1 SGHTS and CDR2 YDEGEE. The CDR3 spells CASSLQLGNEQSYEQYF. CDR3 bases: TGTGCCAGCAGCTTACAATTAGGAAACGAACAGTCCTACGAGCAGTACTTC. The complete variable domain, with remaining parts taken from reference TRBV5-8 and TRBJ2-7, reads EAGVTQSPTHLIKTRGQQATLRCSPISGHTSVYWYQQALGLGLQFLLWYDEGEERNRGNFPPRFSGRQFPNYSSELNVNALELEDSALYLCASSLQLGNEQSYEQYFGPGTRLTVT.

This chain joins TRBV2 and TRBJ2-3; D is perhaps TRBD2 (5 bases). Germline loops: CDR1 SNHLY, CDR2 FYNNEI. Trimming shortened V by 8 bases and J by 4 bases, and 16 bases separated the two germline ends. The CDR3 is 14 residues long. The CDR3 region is CASHPGAVADTQYF. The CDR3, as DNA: TGTGCCAGCCACCCTGGAGCGGTGGCAGATACGCAGTATTTT.

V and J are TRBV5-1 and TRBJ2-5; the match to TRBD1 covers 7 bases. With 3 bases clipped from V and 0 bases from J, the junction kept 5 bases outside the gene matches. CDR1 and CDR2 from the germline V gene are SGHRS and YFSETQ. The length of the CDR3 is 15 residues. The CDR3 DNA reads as TGCGCCAGCAGCTATAGGGGGCTAGACCAAGAGACCCAGTACTTC. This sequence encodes CASSYRGLDQETQYF.

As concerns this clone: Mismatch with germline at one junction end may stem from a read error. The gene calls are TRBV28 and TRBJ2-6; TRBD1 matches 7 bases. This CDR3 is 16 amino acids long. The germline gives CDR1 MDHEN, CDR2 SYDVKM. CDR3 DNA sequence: TGTGCCAACAGTGACAGGGAACGCTCTGGGGCCAACGTCCTGACTTTC. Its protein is CANSDRERSGANVLTF.

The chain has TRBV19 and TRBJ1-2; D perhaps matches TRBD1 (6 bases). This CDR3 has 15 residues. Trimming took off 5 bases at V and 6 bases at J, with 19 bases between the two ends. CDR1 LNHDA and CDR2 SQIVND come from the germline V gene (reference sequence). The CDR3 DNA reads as TGTGCCAGTAGTTACTTAAGCCGGGGGCGCGATGGCTACACCTTC. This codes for CASSYLSRGRDGYTF.

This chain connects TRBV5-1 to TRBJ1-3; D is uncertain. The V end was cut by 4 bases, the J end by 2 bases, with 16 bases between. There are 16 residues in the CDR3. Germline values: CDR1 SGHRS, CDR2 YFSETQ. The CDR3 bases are TGCGCCAGCAGCGTCGCATCTCCCGCGGCTGGAAACACCATATATTTT. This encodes CASSVASPAAGNTIYF.

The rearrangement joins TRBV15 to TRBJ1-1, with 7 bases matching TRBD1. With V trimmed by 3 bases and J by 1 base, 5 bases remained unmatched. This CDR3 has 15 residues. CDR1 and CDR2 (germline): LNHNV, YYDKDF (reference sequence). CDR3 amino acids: CATSSYRGPNTEAFF. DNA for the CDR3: TGTGCCACCAGCAGTTACAGGGGCCCGAACACTGAAGCTTTCTTT. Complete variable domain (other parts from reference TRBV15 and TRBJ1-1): DAMVIQNPRYQVTQFGKPVTLSCSQTLNHNVMYWYQQKSSQAPKLLFHYYDKDFNNEADTPDNFQSRRPNTSFCFLDIRSPGLGDTAMYLCATSSYRGPNTEAFFGQGTRLTVV.

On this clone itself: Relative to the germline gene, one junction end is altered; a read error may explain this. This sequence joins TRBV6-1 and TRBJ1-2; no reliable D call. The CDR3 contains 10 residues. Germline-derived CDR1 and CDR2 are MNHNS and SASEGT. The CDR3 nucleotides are TGTGCCAGCAGTACCTATACAGCTTCCTTC. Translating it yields CASSTYTASF.

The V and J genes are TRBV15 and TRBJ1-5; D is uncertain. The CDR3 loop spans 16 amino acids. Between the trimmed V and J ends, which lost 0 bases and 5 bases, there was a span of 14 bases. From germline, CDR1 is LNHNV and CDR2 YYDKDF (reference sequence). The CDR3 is CATSRDAPRAHQPQHF. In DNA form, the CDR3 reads TGTGCCACCAGCAGAGATGCCCCCCGGGCGCATCAGCCCCAGCATTTT.

As DNA, the CDR3 is TGTGCCAGCAGCGTAGGTCCTCGACTAGCGGGAGTAACGAACACCGGGGAGCTGTTTTTT. Protein product: CASSVGPRLAGVTNTGELFF. This chain joins TRBV9 and TRBJ2-2; 12 bases are a match to TRBD2. Germline values: CDR1 SGDLS, CDR2 YYNGEE. Trimming cost V 0 bases and J 0 bases; bases outside gene matches: 9. The CDR3 length is 20 residues.

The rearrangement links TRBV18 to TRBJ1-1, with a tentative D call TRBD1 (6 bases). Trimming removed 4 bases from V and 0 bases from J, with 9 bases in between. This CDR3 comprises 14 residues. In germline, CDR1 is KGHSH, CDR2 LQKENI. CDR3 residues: CASSLTGLNTEAFF. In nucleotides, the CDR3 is TGTGCCAGCTCACTGACAGGATTGAACACTGAAGCTTTCTTT. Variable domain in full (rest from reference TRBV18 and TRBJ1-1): NAGVMQNPRHLVRRRGQEARLRCSPMKGHSHVYWYRQLPEEGLKFMVYLQKENIIDESGMPKERFSAEFPKEGPSILRIQQVVRGDSAAYFCASSLTGLNTEAFFGQGTRLTVV.